The next 18 T cell receptor beta chains were all read from a single sample in a study of chemoradiotherapy in HPV16-positive cancers. Sequencing used immunoSEQ multiplex PCR; TCRdb keeps in-frame clones, though not all of them. In the table there are about 300 clones, 86% of which are singletons. This material consisted of tumor tissue, taken from a patient who underwent chemoradiotherapy. All receptors derive from a human donor with HPV-associated anogenital cancer.

V is TRBV30 and J is TRBJ1-1; D uncertain. Germline CDR1 GTSNPN, CDR2 SVGIG (reference sequence). The ends were cut back, 0 bases at V and 6 bases at J, with 11 bases in the middle. The CDR3 totals 13 residues. The CDR3 coding sequence is TGTGCCTGGAGTGTTCTGGGGATGGCTGAAGCTTTCTTT. Amino acid sequence: CAWSVLGMAEAFF.

This clone was seen once. This chain uses TRBV11-3 with TRBJ1-2; tentative D call: TRBD1 (5 bases). The V end lost 8 bases, the J end lost 7 bases, and 17 bases lay between the germline ends. The CDR3 sequence is 13 residues long. The V gene's germline CDR1 is SGHNT and CDR2 YENEEA. The CDR3 DNA follows: TGTGCCAGCCCCCGAGACAGTTCCATTGGCTACACCTTC. Translating it yields CASPRDSSIGYTF.

The CDR3 protein is CASSWGLAVSTDTQYF. The CDR3 bases are TGTGCCAGCAGCTGGGGACTAGCGGTTAGCACAGATACGCAGTATTTT. The J gene is TRBJ2-3, the V gene TRBV11-3; 11 nucleotides match TRBD2. Germline V CDR1 and CDR2: SGHNT, YENEEA. With V trimmed by 4 bases and J by 0 bases, 3 bases remained unmatched. The CDR3 spans 16 residues.

V gene TRBV15 combines with J gene TRBJ1-2, with D maybe TRBD1 (5 bases). V was trimmed by 5 bases and J by 6 bases, leaving 16 bases between them. The CDR3 sequence is 14 residues long. Looked up from germline, CDR1 is LNHNV and CDR2 is YYDKDF (reference sequence). DNA for the CDR3: TGTGCCACCAGCGATTCCTCTCGGGGGGATGGCTACACCTTC. Its protein product is CATSDSSRGDGYTF.

V gene TRBV6-5 combines with J gene TRBJ2-1; the match to TRBD2 covers 9 bases. Germline CDR1 is MNHEY and CDR2 is SVGAGI. The CDR3 consists of 12 residues. The ends lost 4 bases at V and 9 bases at J; junction bases unmatched: 1. For the CDR3, the DNA is TGTGCCAGCAGTTTTAGCGGGGGTGAGCAGTTCTTC. It yields the protein CASSFSGGEQFF.

The chain links TRBV15 to TRBJ1-1; D remains ambiguous. Germline CDR1 LNHNV, CDR2 YYDKDF (reference sequence). The CDR3 has 13 amino acids. V was shortened by 6 bases and J by 1 base, with 9 bases between the two germline ends. The CDR3 protein is CATRGRKNTEAFF. For the CDR3, the DNA is TGTGCCACCAGGGGTAGGAAGAACACTGAAGCTTTCTTT.

V usage is TRBV4-1 and J usage is TRBJ1-5; perhaps TRBD1 as D (5 bases). Germline V CDR1 and CDR2: MGHRA, YSYEKL. The CDR3 is 14 amino acids. V shed 0 bases and J shed 7 bases, with 10 bases lying between them. The CDR3 region is CASSQDMRDQPQHF. As DNA, the CDR3 is TGCGCCAGCAGCCAAGACATGAGGGACCAGCCCCAGCATTTT.

This clone was detected a few times. This sequence joins TRBV11-2 and TRBJ2-3, with D maybe TRBD1 (6 bases). This CDR3 contains 15 residues. Trimming pared 5 bases from V and 0 bases from J, leaving 12 bases between. Germline V lookup: CDR1 SGHAT, CDR2 FQNNGV. In DNA form, the CDR3 reads TGTGCCAGCAGCGGACAGCGTACTAGCACAGATACGCAGTATTTT. This translates into CASSGQRTSTDTQYF. Together with reference TRBV11-2 and TRBJ2-3, the CDR3 gives the full variable domain: EAGVAQSPRYKIIEKRQSVAFWCNPISGHATLYWYQQILGQGPKLLIQFQNNGVVDDSQLPKDRFSAERLKGVDSTLKIQPAKLEDSAVYLCASSGQRTSTDTQYFGPGTRLTVL.

The chain has TRBV5-1 and TRBJ2-1; D gene uncertain. This CDR3 has 14 residues. V lost 4 bases and J lost 10, with 18 bases in between. Germline CDR1 SGHRS, CDR2 YFSETQ. CDR3 loop: CASSPSPGLQEQFF. Written as DNA, the CDR3 is TGCGCCAGCAGCCCTTCCCCCGGGCTCCAAGAGCAGTTCTTC.

The chain couples TRBV14 to TRBJ1-2, with D hard to call. V shed 4 bases and J shed 4 bases, with 13 bases lying between them. CDR1 is SGHDN and CDR2 is FVKESK in the germline V gene. This CDR3 has 14 amino acids. DNA of the CDR3: TGTGCCAGCAGCCTTCCGGGAGGCCTCTATGGCTACACCTTC. This translates into CASSLPGGLYGYTF.

V is TRBV29-1 and J is TRBJ2-3; the match to TRBD2 covers 10 bases. Germline lookup yields CDR1 SQVTM and CDR2 ANQGSEA. J was trimmed by 5 bases and V by 4 bases; bases with no gene match: 6. The CDR3 consists of 14 residues. The chain's CDR3 is CSVVPLAGLDTQYF. CDR3 bases: TGCAGCGTTGTACCACTAGCGGGACTAGATACGCAGTATTTT.

A few counts support this clone. The V and J genes are TRBV6-4 and TRBJ2-3, with 10 bases that match TRBD2. The V segment lost 0 bases and the J segment 4 bases; nucleotides outside the gene matches: 1. CDR1 is MRHNA, CDR2 SNTAGT, per germline. The CDR3 runs 15 residues. CDR3 in DNA: TGTGCCAGCAGTGACTCTAGCGGGGGGCCAGATACGCAGTATTTT. Protein: CASSDSSGGPDTQYF.

A remark on this clone: One junction end does not reproduce the germline sequence, and a read error may be involved. The chain joins TRBV20-1 to TRBJ2-7; D remains unclear. This CDR3 spans 10 amino acids. CDR1 DFQATT and CDR2 SNEGSKA come from the germline V gene (reference sequence). CDR3 loop: CSARDGEQYF. In DNA, the CDR3 is TGCAGTGCTCGAGACGGCGAGCAGTACTTC.

This clone was detected only once. V and J are TRBV11-3 and TRBJ1-1; D ambiguous. The CDR3 covers 13 residues. The V end lost 2 bases, the J end lost 2 bases, and 6 bases lay between the germline ends. Germline lookup yields CDR1 SGHNT and CDR2 YENEEA. The CDR3 DNA is TGTGCCAGCAGCTTACGACTAAACACTGAAGCTTTCTTT. This translates into CASSLRLNTEAFF.

The chain carries TRBV4-1 and TRBJ1-3; D possibly corresponds to TRBD1 (6 bases). The CDR3 is 16 amino acids. V gave up 0 bases and J gave up 4 bases, with 13 bases separating them. Germline assignment: CDR1 MGHRA and CDR2 YSYEKL. This chain's CDR3 is CASSQDEGGVGNTIYF. As DNA, the CDR3 is TGCGCCAGCAGCCAAGATGAAGGGGGGGTGGGAAACACCATATATTTT.

The chain recombines TRBV5-6 with TRBJ2-1; 10 nucleotides match TRBD1. The trim removed 4 bases at V and 4 bases at J, leaving 14 bases unmatched. Germline CDR1 SGHDT, CDR2 YYEEEE. This CDR3 region has 18 residues. DNA of the CDR3: TGTGCCAGCAGCCACGGAACCGGGACAGGGGTGCGGTACAATGAGCAGTTCTTC. It codes for CASSHGTGTGVRYNEQFF. Based on the CDR3 plus reference TRBV5-6 and TRBJ2-1, the full variable domain is DAGVTQSPTHLIKTRGQQVTLRCSPKSGHDTVSWYQQALGQGPQFIFQYYEEEERQRGNFPDRFSGHQFPNYSSELNVNALLLGDSALYLCASSHGTGTGVRYNEQFFGPGTRLTVL.

V usage is TRBV6-1 and J usage is TRBJ1-1, with a weak D call TRBD1 (6 bases). The V gene lost 6 bases and the J gene lost 7 bases, with 9 bases spanning the gap. Germline V gives CDR1 MNHNS, CDR2 SASEGT. CDR3 size: 11 residues. For the CDR3, the DNA is TGTGCCAGCAGGAGGACAGTTGAAGCTTTCTTT. This gives the protein CASRRTVEAFF.

The chain joins TRBV4-1 to TRBJ2-7; D may be TRBD2 (5 bases). Trimming shortened V by 0 bases and J by 1 base, and 10 bases separated the two germline ends. CDR1 is MGHRA, CDR2 YSYEKL, per germline. This CDR3 comprises 15 residues. The DNA for the CDR3 is TGCGCCAGCAGCCAAGATTTCCGGGAATCCTACGAGCAGTACTTC. Protein sequence: CASSQDFRESYEQYF.